These T cell receptor beta chains were read from a single sample in a study of metastatic and nonmetastatic thyroid tumors. Using MiXCR, TCRdb re-called clones from the PCR reads. The table has roughly 30,000 clones, around 4% seen once. Sequenced: blood. The receptors were gathered from a male donor with papillary thyroid cancer or a benign thyroid nodule (not recorded which). Some clones in this sample may be carry-over from other donors' samples. Each CDR3 is given with its conserved first and last residue. The order of the fields is clone size, V gene, J gene, D gene, CDR3 protein, CDR3 DNA. D genes are given only for firm matches. A clone size is listed for some rows: how often the clone was seen (once, few, many), or a class if it is expanded.

>-|TRBV24-1|TRBJ2-5|TRBD1
CATSDSGQVDLETQYF
TGTGCAACCAGTGATTCTGGACAGGTGGACCTAGAGACCCAGTACTTC
>many|TRBV5-4|TRBJ2-1|-
CASSSAVDNEQFF
TGTGCCAGCAGCTCCGCGGTGGACAATGAGCAGTTCTTC
>many|TRBV2|TRBJ2-7|-
CASTVESGPYEQYF
TGTGCCAGCACAGTAGAGAGCGGACCCTACGAGCAGTACTTC
>few|TRBV27|TRBJ2-1|-
CASSFWGDNEQFF
TGTGCCAGCAGCTTTTGGGGGGACAATGAGCAGTTCTTC
>-|TRBV28|TRBJ2-7|TRBD2
CASRPIAGEGSDEQYF
TGTGCCAGCAGACCCATAGCGGGAGAGGGATCCGACGAGCAGTACTTC
>medium-sized|TRBV6-1|TRBJ2-1|TRBD2
CASSFQREGLDEQFF
TGTGCCAGCAGTTTTCAGCGGGAGGGCCTAGATGAGCAGTTCTTC
>many|TRBV7-3|TRBJ2-5|-
CASSLSPSPGWETQYF
TGTGCCAGCAGCTTAAGCCCTAGCCCAGGGTGGGAGACCCAGTACTTC
>few|TRBV6-1|TRBJ1-5|TRBD1
CASSVPPAGTGRRDTQHF
TGTGCCAGCAGTGTTCCCCCTGCCGGGACAGGGCGTAGGGATACGCAGCATTTT
>many|TRBV19|TRBJ2-5|-
CASSIGVGTSAGETQYF
TGTGCCAGTAGTATAGGAGTGGGGACGTCCGCGGGGGAGACCCAGTACTTC
>many|TRBV20-1|TRBJ2-1|-
CSARTTDSEFF
TGCAGTGCTAGAACAACGGACTCTGAGTTCTTC
>many|TRBV6-1|TRBJ2-1|TRBD2
CASSTFAGAYNEQFF
TGTGCCAGCAGTACCTTTGCGGGAGCCTACAATGAGCAGTTCTTC
>-|TRBV20-1|TRBJ1-6|-
CRSGQGNHSPLHF
TGCAGATCTGGCCAGGGGAACCATTCACCCCTCCACTTT
>medium-sized|TRBV7-2|TRBJ2-7|TRBD2
CASSLGGLAGWEQYF
TGTGCCAGCAGCTTAGGGGGACTAGCGGGATGGGAGCAGTACTTC
>-|TRBV6-1|TRBJ2-7|TRBD2
CASSEIYVGLDLPTLQYF
TGTGCCAGCAGTGAAATTTACGTGGGACTAGACCTACCTACGCTGCAGTACTTC
>many|TRBV5-5|TRBJ1-2|-
CASIQVGHGFFYGYTF
TGTGCCAGCATCCAGGTGGGACACGGGTTCTTCTATGGCTACACCTTC